The entry that follows covers one T cell receptor beta chain sequence. Its antigen remains unidentified. The data derive from a study of T cell repertoires and HLA-DP antigens. Study results and caveats: A non-physiological HeLa system presented antigen to total CD4+ responders. Previously undetected clones averaged about 33% and 55% against the two alleles respectively.

From germline, CDR1 is LNHNV and CDR2 YYDKDF (reference sequence). The CDR3 totals 17 residues. The trim removed 5 bases at V and 0 bases at J, leaving 10 bases unmatched. Produced via immunoSEQ multiplex PCR; TCRdb's table is partial and in-frame only. The sample has 65,000 to 90,000 clones; over 75% are singletons. The rearrangement joins TRBV15 to TRBJ2-1; the match to TRBD2 covers 7 bases. The specimen was CD4+ T cells from PBMCs. The receptor was isolated from a man in his fifties or sixties in good health and CMV-seronegative. CDR3 region: CATSFPRAGASYNEQFF. Here the CDR3 DNA reads TGTGCCACCAGCTTCCCCAGGGCGGGAGCCTCCTACAATGAGCAGTTCTTC.